The present entry profiles one T cell receptor beta chain with its context. These data are taken from a study of blood T cell repertoires in COVID-19. Study as a whole: Samples came from the United States, Italy and Spain, spanning acute and convalescent COVID-19. PBMCs, B-cell-depleted T cells, or T cells were the source of the cDNA or gDNA that made up the material.

The CDR3 contains 18 residues. V lost 3 bases and J lost 0, with 15 bases in between. CDR1 is LGHNA, CDR2 YSLEER, per germline. Per the authors' pipeline: For nucleated cells, counts were estimated from reference gene primer amplification. TCRdb's copy holds only in-frame clones and misses some; the assay was immunoSEQ multiplex PCR. That table is the source of V, J and clone size, and D and trimming were worked out from the DNA. Counted here are approximately 240,000 clones, 84% occurring once; the ten biggest clones make up around 1.5%. Sequenced sample: peripheral blood. This TCR derives from a woman aged 40 to 49 who had recovered from COVID-19. The V and J genes are TRBV4-3 and TRBJ2-6; possibly TRBD1 for D (5 bases). In nucleotides, the CDR3 is TGCGCCAGCAGCCAGATCTGGGGCCCATACTCTGGGGCCAACGTCCTGACTTTC. This gives the protein CASSQIWGPYSGANVLTF.